This record looks at one T cell receptor (beta chain) sequence and its context. What it binds is not known. One entry per CDR3 protein, called by TCRdb with MiXCR from the reads. Of about 490,000 distinct CDR3 sequences in the sample, more than 25% are singletons; the top ten hold roughly 13%. V lost 4 bases and J lost 2; bases outside the gene matches: 4. This CDR3 region has 14 residues. Germline V lookup: CDR1 LNHDA, CDR2 SQIVND (reference sequence). The data originate from a study of T cell repertoires in cytomegalovirus infection. Study-wide context: CMV infection and matching HLA type were both indicated by public TCR beta signatures. Study-level points and caveats: CMV-specific HLA-C-restricted TCR beta clonotypes dominated the ex vivo response. Of the TCR beta families, the public ones yielded a cumulative frequency that identified carriers of CMV plus the relevant HLA.

The sample consisted of PBMCs. The sequence came from a human donor in good health (CMV status not recorded). Some clones in this sample may be carry-over from other donors' samples. The chain employs TRBV19 and TRBJ2-5; the match to TRBD1 covers 7 bases. The CDR3 reads CASSTRDSQETQYF. The CDR3 DNA is TGTGCCAGTAGTACCAGGGACAGTCAAGAGACCCAGTACTTC. The full variable domain, completed using reference TRBV19 and TRBJ2-5, is DGGITQSPKYLFRKEGQNVTLSCEQNLNHDAMYWYRQDPGQGLRLIYYSQIVNDFQKGDIAEGYSVSREKKESFPLTVTSAQKNPTAFYLCASSTRDSQETQYFGPGTRLLVL.